These T cell receptor beta chains were read from a single sample in a study of T cell repertoires in cytomegalovirus infection. TCRdb reanalysed the reads using MiXCR and keeps one entry per CDR3 protein. The sample contains about a million distinct CDR3 sequences, approximately 30% of which appear only once. Their antigens remain unidentified. Source: cultured CD8+ T cells from PBMCs, taken from culture after CMV antigen stimulation. The source is a human donor in good health (CMV status not recorded). Some clones in this sample may be carry-over from other donors' samples. Each CDR3 is given with its conserved first and last residue. A D gene is named only where the DNA matches it firmly. Some rows mark clone size as missing; the rest say once, few, many or name a class of expanded clone.

size,J,V,D,DNA,CDR3
few,TRBJ1-5,TRBV28,NA,TGTGCCAGCAGTCACTCACGGACCAATCAGCCCCAGCATTTT,CASSHSRTNQPQHF
NA,TRBJ2-1,TRBV5-5,NA,TGTGCCAGCAGCTTGGCCTCTAAGGGGTTTGCTGAGCAGTTCTTC,CASSLASKGFAEQFF
NA,TRBJ1-5,TRBV6-1,NA,TGTGCCAGCAGAAAAGAGGGGGTAAGCAATCAGCCCCAGCATTTT,CASRKEGVSNQPQHF
NA,TRBJ1-2,TRBV18,NA,TGTGCCAGCTCACCATTCGAACAGCCACGGGACGGCTACACCTTC,CASSPFEQPRDGYTF
few,TRBJ2-1,TRBV7-9,NA,TGTGCCAGCAGCTTAGTGGGGGGCTCGGGTGAGCAGTTCTTC,CASSLVGGSGEQFF
few,TRBJ2-1,TRBV27,NA,TGTGCCACCCTGCGGAGGAATGAGCAGTTCTTC,CATLRRNEQFF
many,TRBJ1-2,TRBV7-6,TRBD1,TGTGCCAGCAGCAACGGACAGGGACACTATGGCTACACCTTC,CASSNGQGHYGYTF
NA,TRBJ2-2,TRBV5-4,NA,TGTGCCAGCAGCACCTCACTTAGCGGACTTAACACCGGGGAGCTGTTTTTT,CASSTSLSGLNTGELFF
few,TRBJ1-1,TRBV7-8,TRBD1,TGTGCCAGCCACAACAGGGGAAACACTGAAGCTTTCTTT,CASHNRGNTEAFF
NA,TRBJ2-2,TRBV5-6,TRBD2,TGTGCCAGCAGCCCGGGGGGGGGAACGGAGCTGTTTTTT,CASSPGGGTELFF
NA,TRBJ2-2,TRBV27,NA,TGTGCCAGCAGTTTATACTTGCCAGGGGAGCTGTTTTTT,CASSLYLPGELFF
NA,TRBJ2-2,TRBV7-6,NA,TGTGCTAGCAGCCTCGACCGGTCCGCCGGGGAGCTGTTTTTT,CASSLDRSAGELFF
few,TRBJ2-3,TRBV27,NA,TGTGCCAGCAGTTTATCGAAAGGGGCTGAAGATACGCAGTATTTT,CASSLSKGAEDTQYF
NA,TRBJ1-2,TRBV29-1,NA,TGCAGCGTTGAAGTCACCCCCTATGGCTACACCTTC,CSVEVTPYGYTF
NA,TRBJ1-1,TRBV2,NA,TGTGCCAGCTTACCTGATGGGCCGAGTCTAACTGAAGCTTTCTTT,CASLPDGPSLTEAFF
NA,TRBJ2-2,TRBV6-2/TRBV6-3,TRBD2,TGTGCCAGCATTATTTCCCCTCTTAGCGGGGGGGTCACCGGGGAGCTGTTTTTT,CASIISPLSGGVTGELFF
NA,TRBJ2-2,TRBV19,TRBD2,TGTGCCAGTAACCAACCACCGGGACTAGCGGGGAACACCGGGGAGCTGTTTTTT,CASNQPPGLAGNTGELFF
many,TRBJ2-1,TRBV7-8,TRBD1,TGTGCCAGCAGTTATTACGATCAGGGGGCGCGAGAGCAGTTCTTC,CASSYYDQGAREQFF
NA,TRBJ1-2,TRBV20-1,NA,TGCAGTGCTAGAATTGGAGGCCCGCTCTATGGCTACACCTTC,CSARIGGPLYGYTF
few,TRBJ1-2,TRBV20-1,TRBD1,TGCAGTGCTCTGAACAGGGACAGGGGACGGGGCTATGGCTACACCTTC,CSALNRDRGRGYGYTF
NA,TRBJ1-5,TRBV28,NA,TGTGCCAGCACCTCTGGGGCAGCCAAGAGCAATCAGCCCCAGCATTTT,CASTSGAAKSNQPQHF
many,TRBJ1-6,TRBV7-9,NA,TGTGCCAGCAGCCGAAAGTCAGGGGAAGCCTATAATTCACCCCTCCACTTT,CASSRKSGEAYNSPLHF
few,TRBJ2-3,TRBV6-2/TRBV6-3,NA,TGTGCCAGCAGTTACTCGTTGGCGGAAAGCACAGATACGCAGTATTTT,CASSYSLAESTDTQYF
NA,TRBJ2-2,TRBV7-6,NA,TGTGCCAGCAGCTTAGGGCGCCTCGATACGAACACCGGGGAGCTGTTTTTT,CASSLGRLDTNTGELFF
few,TRBJ2-1,TRBV6-5,TRBD2,TGTGCCAGCAGCTTGGGACTAGCGGGGGGCTTCCTCAACAATGAGCAGTTCTTC,CASSLGLAGGFLNNEQFF
many,TRBJ1-2,TRBV7-2,TRBD1,TGTGCCGTCCGGGACAGGGTGAATGGCTACACCTTC,CAVRDRVNGYTF